These T cell receptor beta chains were read from a single sample in a study of persistence of HIV-infected CD4 T cells. No antigen has been assigned to these receptors. Sequencing was performed with immunoSEQ multiplex PCR; in TCRdb, only in-frame clones are kept and a portion is missing. The top ten clones hold approximately 1.7% of a sample with around 60,000 clones, about four fifths of them seen once. The material sequenced was CD4+ T cells sorted from PBMCs after approximately 19-hour stimulation, taken from a patient who received antiretroviral therapy. These receptor sequences come from an adult man with HIV who was CMV-seropositive. CDR3s include the opening cysteine and the closing phenylalanine or tryptophan. D genes are given only for firm matches.

CDR3	D	V	J
CAWSVNPINYGYTF	-	TRBV30	TRBJ1-2
CASRSASATSTDTQYF	-	TRBV5-5	TRBJ2-3
CASSTKRSGTEAFF	-	TRBV19	TRBJ1-1
CASSTADLRGYTF	-	TRBV27	TRBJ1-2
CASSARDKNTGELFF	-	TRBV19	TRBJ2-2
CASSIRGQGDTQYF	-	TRBV19	TRBJ2-3
CASRGLLNTGELFF	-	TRBV14	TRBJ2-2
CASSLAGLNEQFF	-	TRBV28	TRBJ2-1
CASSPDSSYEQYF	-	TRBV18	TRBJ2-7
CASSLRTGGVGGNQPQHF	TRBD1	TRBV27	TRBJ1-5
CASRSPSGLSTDTQYF	-	TRBV7-9	TRBJ2-3
CASSPSQGSGANVLTF	-	TRBV27	TRBJ2-6
CASSMGTVAEKLFF	TRBD1	TRBV19	TRBJ1-4
CASSLDRDYGYTF	TRBD1	TRBV3-1/TRBV3-2	TRBJ1-2
CASSTGQPNTEAFF	-	TRBV28	TRBJ1-1
CASSYSSLGNTEAFF	-	TRBV6-5	TRBJ1-1
CASSPKGGSATEAFF	-	TRBV18	TRBJ1-1
CASSVGQGSGANVLTF	TRBD1	TRBV9	TRBJ2-6
CASSYSWGATLGTQYF	-	TRBV6-5	TRBJ2-3
CSVVKGVHSTDTQYF	-	TRBV29-1	TRBJ2-3
CASRETGAGANVLTF	TRBD1	TRBV2	TRBJ2-6
CASSQGGAYQPQHF	TRBD1	TRBV6-6	TRBJ1-5
CASSLGQIYNEQFF	-	TRBV5-1	TRBJ2-1
CASSEMGLISGNTIYF	-	TRBV6-1	TRBJ1-3
CASSLPREKGNEQFF	-	TRBV7-9	TRBJ2-1
CASSLEDRYNSPLHF	-	TRBV7-8	TRBJ1-6